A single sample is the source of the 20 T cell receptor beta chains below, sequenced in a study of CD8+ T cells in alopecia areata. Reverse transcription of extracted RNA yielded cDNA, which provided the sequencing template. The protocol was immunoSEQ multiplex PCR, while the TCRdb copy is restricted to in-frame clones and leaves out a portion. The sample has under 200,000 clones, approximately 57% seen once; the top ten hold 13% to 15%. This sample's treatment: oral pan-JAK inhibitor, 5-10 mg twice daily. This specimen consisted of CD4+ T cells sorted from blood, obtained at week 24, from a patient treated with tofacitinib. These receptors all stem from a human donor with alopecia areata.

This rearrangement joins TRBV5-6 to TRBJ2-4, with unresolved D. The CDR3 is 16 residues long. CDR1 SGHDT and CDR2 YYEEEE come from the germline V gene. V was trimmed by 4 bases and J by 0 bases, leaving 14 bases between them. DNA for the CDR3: TGTGCCAGCAGCCCAACCTTTAAACTAGCCAAAAACATTCAGTACTTC. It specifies CASSPTFKLAKNIQYF. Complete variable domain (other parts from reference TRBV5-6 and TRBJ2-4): DAGVTQSPTHLIKTRGQQVTLRCSPKSGHDTVSWYQQALGQGPQFIFQYYEEEERQRGNFPDRFSGHQFPNYSSELNVNALLLGDSALYLCASSPTFKLAKNIQYFGAGTRLSVL.

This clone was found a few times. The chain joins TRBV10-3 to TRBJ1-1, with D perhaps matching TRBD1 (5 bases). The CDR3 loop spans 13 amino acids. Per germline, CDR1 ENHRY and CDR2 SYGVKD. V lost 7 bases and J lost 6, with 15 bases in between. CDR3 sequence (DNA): TGTGCCATCACCCCGACAGTTTATTCTGAAGCTTTCTTT. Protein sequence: CAITPTVYSEAFF.

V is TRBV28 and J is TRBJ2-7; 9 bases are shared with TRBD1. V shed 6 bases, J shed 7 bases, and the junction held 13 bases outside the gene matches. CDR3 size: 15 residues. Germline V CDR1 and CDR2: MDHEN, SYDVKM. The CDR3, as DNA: TGTGCCAGCAGGCCCCCGCGGACAGGGGCCAGAGAGCAGTACTTC. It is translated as CASRPPRTGAREQYF.

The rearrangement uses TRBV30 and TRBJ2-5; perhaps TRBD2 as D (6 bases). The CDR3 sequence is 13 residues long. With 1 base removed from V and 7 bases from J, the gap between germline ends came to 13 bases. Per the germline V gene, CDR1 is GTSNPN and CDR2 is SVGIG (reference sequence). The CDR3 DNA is TGTGCCTGGAGTGGGGGACCCGGGAGGACCCAGTACTTC. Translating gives CAWSGGPGRTQYF.

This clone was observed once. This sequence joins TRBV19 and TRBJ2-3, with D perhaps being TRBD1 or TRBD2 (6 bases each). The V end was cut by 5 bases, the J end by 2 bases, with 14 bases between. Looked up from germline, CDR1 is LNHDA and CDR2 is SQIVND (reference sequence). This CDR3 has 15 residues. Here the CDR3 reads CASSDFPGATDTQYF. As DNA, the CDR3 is TGTGCCAGTAGTGACTTCCCGGGGGCCACAGATACGCAGTATTTT.

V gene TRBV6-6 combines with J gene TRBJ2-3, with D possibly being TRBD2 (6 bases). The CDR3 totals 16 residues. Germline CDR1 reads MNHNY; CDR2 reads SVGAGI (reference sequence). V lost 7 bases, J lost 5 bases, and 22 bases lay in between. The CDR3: CASTNARGSQRDTQYF. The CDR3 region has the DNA TGTGCCAGCACCAACGCTCGGGGGAGTCAGAGAGATACGCAGTATTTT.

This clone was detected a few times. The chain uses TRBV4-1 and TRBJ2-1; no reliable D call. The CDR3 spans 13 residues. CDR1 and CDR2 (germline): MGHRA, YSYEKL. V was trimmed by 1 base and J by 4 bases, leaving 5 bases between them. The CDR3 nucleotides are TGCGCCAGCAGCCAAGTAGGATACAATGAGCAGTTCTTC. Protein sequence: CASSQVGYNEQFF.

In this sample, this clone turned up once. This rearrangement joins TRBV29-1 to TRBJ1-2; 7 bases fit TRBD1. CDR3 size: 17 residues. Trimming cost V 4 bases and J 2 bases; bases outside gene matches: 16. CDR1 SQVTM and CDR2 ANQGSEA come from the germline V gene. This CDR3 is CSVAPLYHGTENYGYTF. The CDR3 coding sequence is TGCAGCGTTGCCCCCTTATATCACGGGACAGAAAACTATGGCTACACCTTC.

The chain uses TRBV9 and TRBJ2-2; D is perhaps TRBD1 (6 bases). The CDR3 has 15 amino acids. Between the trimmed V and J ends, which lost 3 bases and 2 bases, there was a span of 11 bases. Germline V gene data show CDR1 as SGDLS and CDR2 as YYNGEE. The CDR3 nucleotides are TGTGCCAGCAGCGGTACGGGACACAACACCGGGGAGCTGTTTTTT. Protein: CASSGTGHNTGELFF. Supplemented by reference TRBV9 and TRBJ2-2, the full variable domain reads DSGVTQTPKHLITATGQRVTLRCSPRSGDLSVYWYQQSLDQGLQFLIQYYNGEERAKGNILERFSAQQFPDLHSELNLSSLELGDSALYFCASSGTGHNTGELFFGEGSRLTVL.

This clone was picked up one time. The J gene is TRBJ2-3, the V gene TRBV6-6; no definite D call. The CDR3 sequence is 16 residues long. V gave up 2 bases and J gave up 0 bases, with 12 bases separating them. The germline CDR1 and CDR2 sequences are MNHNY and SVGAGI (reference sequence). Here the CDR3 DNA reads TGTGCCAGCAGTTACCCGTCGATTCTTAGCACAGATACGCAGTATTTT. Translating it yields CASSYPSILSTDTQYF.

The CDR3 region is CASSRSSYNEQFF. The CDR3 DNA sequence: TGCGCCAGCAGCCGGAGCTCCTACAATGAGCAGTTCTTC. V is TRBV10-1 and J is TRBJ2-1; no reliable D call. CDR3 length equals 13 residues. CDR1 and CDR2 (germline): WNHNN, SYGVQD (reference sequence). The V and J ends lost 6 bases and 0 bases respectively, with 6 bases between them.

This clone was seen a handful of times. The CDR3 DNA reads as TGTGCCAGCAGTTGGACAGGGGGAAGTCGTGGCTACACCTTC. Translating gives CASSWTGGSRGYTF. The genes are TRBV6-5 and TRBJ1-2; 10 bases are shared with TRBD1. Germline lookup yields CDR1 MNHEY and CDR2 SVGAGI. V lost 4 bases to trimming and J lost 7 bases; unmatched junction nucleotides: 6. The CDR3 has 14 amino acids.

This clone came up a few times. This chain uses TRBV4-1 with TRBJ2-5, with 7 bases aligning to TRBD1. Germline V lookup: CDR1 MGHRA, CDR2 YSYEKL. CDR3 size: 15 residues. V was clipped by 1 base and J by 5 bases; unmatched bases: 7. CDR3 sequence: CASSQGTGVGETQYF. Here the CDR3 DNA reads TGCGCCAGCAGCCAAGGAACAGGGGTGGGGGAGACCCAGTACTTC.

The CDR3 loop is CSVATGRGDGYTF. In DNA form, the CDR3 reads TGCAGCGTTGCGACCGGGAGAGGAGATGGCTACACCTTC. The rearrangement joins TRBV29-1 to TRBJ1-2; the D is unclear. Trimming cost V 4 bases and J 6 bases, with 15 bases left between them. CDR1 is SQVTM and CDR2 is ANQGSEA in the germline V gene. The CDR3 has 13 residues.

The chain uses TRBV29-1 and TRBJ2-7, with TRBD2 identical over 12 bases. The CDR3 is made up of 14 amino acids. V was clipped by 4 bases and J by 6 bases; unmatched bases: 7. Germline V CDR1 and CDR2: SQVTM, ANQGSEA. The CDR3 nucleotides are TGCAGCGTTGTTCCCCTAGCGGGGGGGCTCGAGCAGTACTTC. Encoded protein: CSVVPLAGGLEQYF.

This CDR3 reads CASGDRDRRRSNQPQHF. Written as DNA, the CDR3 is TGTGCCAGTGGGGACCGGGACAGGAGAAGAAGCAATCAGCCCCAGCATTTT. J is TRBJ1-5 and V is TRBV19, with 8 bases fitting TRBD1. This CDR3 region has 17 residues. The trim removed 8 bases at V and 1 base at J, leaving 13 bases unmatched. Germline V gene sequence: CDR1 LNHDA, CDR2 SQIVND (reference sequence). Together with reference TRBV19 and TRBJ1-5, the CDR3 gives the full variable domain: DGGITQSPKYLFRKEGQNVTLSCEQNLNHDAMYWYRQDPGQGLRLIYYSQIVNDFQKGDIAEGYSVSREKKESFPLTVTSAQKNPTAFYLCASGDRDRRRSNQPQHFGDGTRLSIL.

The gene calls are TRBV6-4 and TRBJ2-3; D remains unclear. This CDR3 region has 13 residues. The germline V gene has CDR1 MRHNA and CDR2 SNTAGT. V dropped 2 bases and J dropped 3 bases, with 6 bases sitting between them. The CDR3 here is CASSDELTDTQYF. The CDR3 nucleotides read TGTGCCAGCAGTGACGAGTTAACAGATACGCAGTATTTT.

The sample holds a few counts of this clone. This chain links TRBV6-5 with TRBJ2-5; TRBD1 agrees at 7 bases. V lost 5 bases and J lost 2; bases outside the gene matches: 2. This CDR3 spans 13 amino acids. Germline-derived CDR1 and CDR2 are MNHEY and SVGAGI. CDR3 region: CASSGTAQETQYF. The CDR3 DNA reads TGTGCCAGCAGTGGGACAGCACAAGAGACCCAGTACTTC.

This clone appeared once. The CDR3 DNA reads TGTGCCACCAGCAGACCCCTGACAGGGAGGAGGCCAGATACGCAGTATTTT. It encodes CATSRPLTGRRPDTQYF. This chain connects TRBV15 to TRBJ2-3, with D possibly matching TRBD1 (7 bases). The CDR3 contains 17 residues. V shed 2 bases and J shed 4 bases, with 19 bases lying between them. Per the germline V gene, CDR1 is LNHNV and CDR2 is YYDKDF (reference sequence). The whole variable domain, remainder taken from reference TRBV15 and TRBJ2-3, is DAMVIQNPRYQVTQFGKPVTLSCSQTLNHNVMYWYQQKSSQAPKLLFHYYDKDFNNEADTPDNFQSRRPNTSFCFLDIRSPGLGDTAMYLCATSRPLTGRRPDTQYFGPGTRLTVL.

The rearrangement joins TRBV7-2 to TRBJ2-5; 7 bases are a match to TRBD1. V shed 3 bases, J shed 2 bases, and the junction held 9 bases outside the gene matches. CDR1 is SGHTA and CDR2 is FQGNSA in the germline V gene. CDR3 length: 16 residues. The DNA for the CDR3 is TGTGCCAGCAGCTTGGGGGCAGGGGGTCCACAAGAGACCCAGTACTTC. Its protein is CASSLGAGGPQETQYF.